These T cell receptor beta chains were read from a single sample in a study of patients and donors after allogeneic stem cell transplantation. TCRdb called the RT-PCR reads again in MiXCR, with one record for every CDR3 protein. The data contain about a million distinct CDR3 sequences, 18% of them singletons. Sequencing was performed on blood, either unsorted or a sorted T cell fraction (not recorded which). The receptors derive from a human donor who was either an allogeneic HSCT recipient or a stem cell or donor lymphocyte infusion donor (not recorded which). It is not recorded whose cells these are; they may come from a transplant donor. Each CDR3 is given with its conserved first and last residue.

J gene	V gene	CDR3 protein
TRBJ2-4	TRBV4-3	CASSQEQGSPNIQYF
TRBJ2-7	TRBV5-1	CASSLGWIGEQYF
TRBJ2-5	TRBV20-1	CSARVVGRETQYF
TRBJ1-5	TRBV6-5	CASSSHGPQHF
TRBJ1-2	TRBV5-1	CASSLDSGLGYTF
TRBJ2-1	TRBV5-1	CASSALAGGGDNEQFF
TRBJ1-1	TRBV29-1	CSVVEAKGETGGGLRKAFF
TRBJ2-1	TRBV24-1	CATSDRGQGTGEQFF
TRBJ1-3	TRBV4-2	CASSQVHTFSGNTIYF
TRBJ1-5	TRBV20-1	CSARVAGERSNQPQHF
TRBJ2-1	TRBV9	CASSARTGGAYNEQFF
TRBJ2-4	TRBV7-9	CASSHKTPLAKNIQYF
TRBJ2-5	TRBV20-1	CSAREPGTRETQYF
TRBJ2-4	TRBV11-2	CASSSAIRNLAKNIQYF
TRBJ1-4	TRBV20-1	CRPTQGDFGPNEKLFF
TRBJ2-2	TRBV10-3	CAIRGTNTGELFF
TRBJ2-1	TRBV20-1	CSAPRTSGGAVGSYNEQFF
TRBJ2-5	TRBV5-1	CASRSGGPEETQYF
TRBJ1-1	TRBV2	CASSEEGGAHTEAFF
TRBJ1-3	TRBV4-1	CASSQEGTLSGNTIYF
TRBJ1-1	TRBV19	CASIGWTEAFF
TRBJ2-2	TRBV12-3/TRBV12-4	CASSEYGAGELFF
TRBJ2-7	TRBV7-9	CASSRERGTYEQYF
TRBJ1-5	TRBV12-3/TRBV12-4	CASSLDSTGSYSNQPQHF
TRBJ2-7	TRBV30	CAWSVKTEQYF
TRBJ1-2	TRBV6-2/TRBV6-3	CASRQGFDGYTF
TRBJ1-5	TRBV12-3/TRBV12-4	CASSLGGIGQPQHF
TRBJ2-2	TRBV12-3/TRBV12-4	CASSSRLAAYTGELFF
TRBJ2-3	TRBV11-2	CASSSLAGLTDTQYF
TRBJ2-1	TRBV6-5	CASSYRIAGGNNEQFF
TRBJ2-6	TRBV12-3/TRBV12-4	CASSAIRVSGANVLTF
TRBJ2-2	TRBV24-1	CATSAVITGELFF
TRBJ2-1	TRBV10-3	CAISDLKLAYSNEQFF
TRBJ2-3	TRBV2	CASSVLFGGKDTQYF
TRBJ2-3	TRBV29-1	CSVDSGTGDTQYF
TRBJ2-2	TRBV2	CASNINQGAWNTGELFF
TRBJ1-2	TRBV4-3	CASSQESRGGGYGYTF
TRBJ2-1	TRBV27	CASSFVAPPGEQFF
TRBJ2-5	TRBV24-1	CATMVDGEETQYF
TRBJ1-4	TRBV4-1	CASSRGQGWGKLFF
TRBJ2-7	TRBV11-3	CASSFGQGRSQYEQYF
TRBJ2-7	TRBV18	CASSPGRYPYEQYF
TRBJ2-7	TRBV15	CATSRDRKLYEQYF
TRBJ1-2	TRBV7-2	CASSPYPGLGGGLGYTF
TRBJ2-3	TRBV4-1	CASSQDPGASTDTQYF
TRBJ2-5	TRBV4-3	CASSRTTSTISETQYF
TRBJ1-5	TRBV6-1	CASSDLFRTNQPQHF
TRBJ2-1	TRBV4-1	CASREGGSYNEQFF
TRBJ1-4	TRBV7-9	CASTPWGTENEKLFF
TRBJ2-3	TRBV6-1	CASRGWGGRDTQYF
TRBJ2-1	TRBV27	CASSFLLAGGPVEQFF
TRBJ2-2	TRBV12-3/TRBV12-4	CASSSVGAGELFF
TRBJ2-2	TRBV20-1	CSARDKRGRTGELFF
TRBJ2-7	TRBV29-1	CSVALRDRTSYEQYF
TRBJ2-1	TRBV5-6	CASTTSGTEQFF
TRBJ1-1	TRBV20-1	CSARERAGGYTEAFF
TRBJ2-7	TRBV19	CASSMDRAGEQYF
TRBJ1-5	TRBV18	CASSPKGNQPQHF